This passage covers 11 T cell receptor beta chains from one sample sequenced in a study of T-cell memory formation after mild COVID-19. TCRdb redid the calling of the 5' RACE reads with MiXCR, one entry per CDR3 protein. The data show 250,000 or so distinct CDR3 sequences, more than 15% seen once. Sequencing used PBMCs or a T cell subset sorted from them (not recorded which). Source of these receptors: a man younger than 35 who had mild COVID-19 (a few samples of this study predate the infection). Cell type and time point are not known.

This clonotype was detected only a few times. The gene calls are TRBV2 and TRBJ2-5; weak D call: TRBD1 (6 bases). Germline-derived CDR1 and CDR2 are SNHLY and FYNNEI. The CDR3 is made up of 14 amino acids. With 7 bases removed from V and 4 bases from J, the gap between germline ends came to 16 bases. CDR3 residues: CASTAGTRGETQYF. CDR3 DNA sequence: TGTGCCAGCACTGCCGGGACAAGGGGAGAGACCCAGTACTTC.

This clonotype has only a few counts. CDR3 in DNA: TGCGCCAGCAGCCAAGTCACCGGAGAGACCCAGTACTTC. Amino acid sequence: CASSQVTGETQYF. This chain links TRBV4-1 with TRBJ2-5; the D is unclear. The CDR3 runs 13 residues. Germline V gene lookup returns CDR1 MGHRA and CDR2 YSYEKL. V lost 1 base and J lost 4, with 7 bases in between.

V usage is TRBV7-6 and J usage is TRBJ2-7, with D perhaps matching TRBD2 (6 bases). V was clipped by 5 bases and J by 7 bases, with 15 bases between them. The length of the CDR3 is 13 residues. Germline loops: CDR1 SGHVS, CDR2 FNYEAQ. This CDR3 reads CASSRGTPGEQYF. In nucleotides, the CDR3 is TGTGCCAGCAGCCGTGGGACTCCGGGGGAGCAGTACTTC.

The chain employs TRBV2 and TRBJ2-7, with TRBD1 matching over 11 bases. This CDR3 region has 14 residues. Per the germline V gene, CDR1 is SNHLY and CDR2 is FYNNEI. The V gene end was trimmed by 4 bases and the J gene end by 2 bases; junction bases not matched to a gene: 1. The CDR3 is CASSVGQGAYEQYV. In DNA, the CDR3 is TGTGCCAGCAGTGTGGGACAGGGGGCCTACGAGCAGTACGTC.

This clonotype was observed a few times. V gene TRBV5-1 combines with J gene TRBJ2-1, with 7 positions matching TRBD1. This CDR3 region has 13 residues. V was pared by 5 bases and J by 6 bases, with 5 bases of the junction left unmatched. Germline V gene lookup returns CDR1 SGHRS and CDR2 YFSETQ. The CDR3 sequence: CASRQGDLNEQFF. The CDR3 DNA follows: TGCGCCAGCAGGCAGGGGGATCTCAATGAGCAGTTCTTC.

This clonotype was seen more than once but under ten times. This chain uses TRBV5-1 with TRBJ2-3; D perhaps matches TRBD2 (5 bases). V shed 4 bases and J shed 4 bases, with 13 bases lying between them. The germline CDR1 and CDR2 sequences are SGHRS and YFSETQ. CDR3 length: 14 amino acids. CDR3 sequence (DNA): TGCGCCAGCAGCCCCTGGACTGACGCAGATACGCAGTATTTT. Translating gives CASSPWTDADTQYF.

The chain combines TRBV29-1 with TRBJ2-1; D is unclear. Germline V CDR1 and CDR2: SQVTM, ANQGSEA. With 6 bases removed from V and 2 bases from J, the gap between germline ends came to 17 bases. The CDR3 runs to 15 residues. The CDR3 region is CSVGFRVLPYNEQFF. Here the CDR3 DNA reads TGCAGCGTGGGGTTTCGAGTGCTCCCCTACAATGAGCAGTTCTTC.

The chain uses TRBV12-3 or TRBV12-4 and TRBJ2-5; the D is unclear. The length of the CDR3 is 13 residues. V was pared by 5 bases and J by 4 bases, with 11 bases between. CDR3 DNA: TGTGCCAGCAGTGACCGGGCCCTAGAGACCCAGTACTTC. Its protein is CASSDRALETQYF.

The CDR3 here is CASSQGSGGELFF. The CDR3 nucleotides are TGTGCCAGCAGCCAGGGGTCCGGCGGGGAGCTGTTTTTT. This chain links TRBV6-5 with TRBJ2-2; maybe TRBD1 (6 bases). This CDR3 comprises 13 residues. V was clipped by 6 bases and J by 7 bases, with 12 bases between them. From germline, CDR1 is MNHEY and CDR2 SVGAGI.

CDR3 nucleotide sequence: TGTGCCAGCAGCCGCATCGGGACACTAGTCTACGAGCAGTACTTC. It codes for CASSRIGTLVYEQYF. The V gene is TRBV27, the J gene TRBJ2-7, with a weak D call TRBD1 (6 bases). The length of the CDR3 is 15 residues. V lost 6 bases and J 3 bases, leaving 18 bases between the germline ends. Germline CDR1 reads MNHEY; CDR2 reads SMNVEV (reference sequence).

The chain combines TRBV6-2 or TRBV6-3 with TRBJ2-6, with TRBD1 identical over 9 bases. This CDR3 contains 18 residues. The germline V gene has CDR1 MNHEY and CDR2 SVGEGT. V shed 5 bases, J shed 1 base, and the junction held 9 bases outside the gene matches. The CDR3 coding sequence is TGTGCCAGCAGTGGACAGGGGACCGTAAGTTCTGGGGCCAACGTCCTGACTTTC. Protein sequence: CASSGQGTVSSGANVLTF.